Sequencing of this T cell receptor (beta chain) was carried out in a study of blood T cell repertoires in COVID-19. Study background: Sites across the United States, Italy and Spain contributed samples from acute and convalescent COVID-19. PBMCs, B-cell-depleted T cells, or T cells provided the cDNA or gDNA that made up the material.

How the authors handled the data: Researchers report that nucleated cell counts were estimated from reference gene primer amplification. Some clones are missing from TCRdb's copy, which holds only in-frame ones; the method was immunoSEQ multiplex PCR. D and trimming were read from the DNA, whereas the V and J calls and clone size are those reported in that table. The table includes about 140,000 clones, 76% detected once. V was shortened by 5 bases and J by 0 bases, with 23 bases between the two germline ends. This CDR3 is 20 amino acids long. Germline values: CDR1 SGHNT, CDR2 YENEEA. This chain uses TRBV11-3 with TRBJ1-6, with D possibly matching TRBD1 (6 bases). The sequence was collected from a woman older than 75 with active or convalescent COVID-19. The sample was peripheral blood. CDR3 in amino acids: CASSVTPGHIYSSYNSPLHF. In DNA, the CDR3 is TGTGCCAGCAGCGTGACACCGGGACACATTTATAGCTCCTATAATTCACCCCTCCACTTT.